These 10 T cell receptor beta chains share one sample of origin, sequenced in a study of blood T cell repertoires in COVID-19. Here immunoSEQ multiplex PCR was the method, and the copy in TCRdb shows in-frame clones only, minus some. The top ten hold about 6.5% of the sample, which has 150,000 to 200,000 clones, over 80% seen once. The material sequenced was peripheral blood. Receptors originate from a woman aged 35 to 49 with acute or convalescent COVID-19.

The chain combines TRBV5-1 with TRBJ2-7; no firm D call. CDR1 and CDR2 (germline): SGHRS, YFSETQ. Trimming stripped 1 base from V and 0 bases from J, with 8 bases between. This CDR3 comprises 14 residues. Here the CDR3 reads CASSLLSSSYEQYF. CDR3 coding DNA: TGCGCCAGCAGCTTGTTGAGTTCCTCCTACGAGCAGTACTTC.

The J gene is TRBJ2-2, the V gene TRBV14, with D unresolved. The CDR3 length is 12 residues. Germline CDR1 reads SGHDN; CDR2 reads FVKESK. Trimming took off 4 bases at V and 3 bases at J, with 3 bases between the two ends. Written as DNA, the CDR3 is TGTGCCAGCAGCCGAGACACCGGGGAGCTGTTTTTT. Amino acid sequence: CASSRDTGELFF.

V is TRBV6-5 and J is TRBJ2-2; 7 nucleotides line up with TRBD1. Per the germline V gene, CDR1 is MNHEY and CDR2 is SVGAGI. CDR3 size: 14 residues. Losses at the gene ends were 7 bases for V and 6 bases for J; bases not matched to a gene: 8. The DNA of the CDR3 is TGTGCCAGCACCCCGACAGGGCTCTCCGGGGAGCTGTTTTTT. Amino acids: CASTPTGLSGELFF.

J is TRBJ2-7 and V is TRBV11-2, with D tentatively TRBD1 (5 bases). CDR3 length: 14 amino acids. V shed 5 bases and J shed 2 bases, with 13 bases lying between them. Germline assignment: CDR1 SGHAT and CDR2 FQNNGV. The CDR3 DNA reads TGTGCCAGCAGCCTCGCAGGGCCGGCCTACGAGCAGTACTTC. It yields the protein CASSLAGPAYEQYF.

The chain carries TRBV24-1 and TRBJ1-4; D remains unclear. Germline CDR1 is KGHDR and CDR2 is SFDVKD. This CDR3 spans 15 amino acids. V shed 0 bases and J shed 7 bases, with 11 bases lying between them. The CDR3 DNA follows: TGTGCCACCAGTGATTTGCGAGGTAGCGGTGAAAAACTGTTTTTT. The encoded protein is CATSDLRGSGEKLFF.

This chain connects TRBV5-8 to TRBJ2-7; D is unclear. Germline values: CDR1 SGHTS, CDR2 YDEGEE. Trimming cost V 4 bases and J 1 base, with 6 bases left between them. The CDR3 has 12 residues. The CDR3 DNA reads TGTGCCAGCAGCCCTTTATCCTACGAGCAGTACTTC. Residues: CASSPLSYEQYF.

This clone came up once. The chain links TRBV5-5 to TRBJ2-7; 8 positions agree with TRBD2. This CDR3 region has 15 residues. The trim removed 2 bases at V and 4 bases at J, leaving 8 bases unmatched. Germline V gene data show CDR1 as SGHKS and CDR2 as YYEKEE (reference sequence). CDR3 loop: CASSLDWAGGYEQYF. The CDR3 DNA reads as TGTGCCAGCAGCTTAGATTGGGCGGGAGGTTACGAGCAGTACTTC.

With regard to this clone: Mismatch with germline at one junction end may stem from a read error. The chain is built from TRBV18 and TRBJ1-4; 8 nucleotides line up with TRBD1. The CDR3 length is 14 residues. CDR1 is KGHSH and CDR2 is LQKENI in the germline V gene. The CDR3 region is CASSPPGQERKLFF. The CDR3 DNA sequence: TGTGCCAGCTCCCCACCGGGACAGGAACGAAAACTGTTTTTT.

The J gene is TRBJ2-1, the V gene TRBV5-4, with D perhaps TRBD1 (6 bases). Germline values: CDR1 SGHNT, CDR2 YYREEE (reference sequence). This CDR3 region has 13 residues. V lost 4 bases, J lost 5 bases, and 10 bases lay in between. CDR3 sequence: CASSNRDNNEQFF. DNA for the CDR3: TGTGCCAGCAGCAACCGGGACAACAATGAGCAGTTCTTC.

This rearrangement joins TRBV12-3 or TRBV12-4 to TRBJ1-2, with a tentative D call TRBD1 (6 bases). The CDR3 runs to 13 residues. Trimming took off 4 bases at V and 8 bases at J, with 14 bases between the two ends. The CDR3 protein is CASSSQGPQGYTF. CDR3 coding DNA: TGTGCCAGCAGTTCACAGGGCCCTCAAGGCTACACCTTC.